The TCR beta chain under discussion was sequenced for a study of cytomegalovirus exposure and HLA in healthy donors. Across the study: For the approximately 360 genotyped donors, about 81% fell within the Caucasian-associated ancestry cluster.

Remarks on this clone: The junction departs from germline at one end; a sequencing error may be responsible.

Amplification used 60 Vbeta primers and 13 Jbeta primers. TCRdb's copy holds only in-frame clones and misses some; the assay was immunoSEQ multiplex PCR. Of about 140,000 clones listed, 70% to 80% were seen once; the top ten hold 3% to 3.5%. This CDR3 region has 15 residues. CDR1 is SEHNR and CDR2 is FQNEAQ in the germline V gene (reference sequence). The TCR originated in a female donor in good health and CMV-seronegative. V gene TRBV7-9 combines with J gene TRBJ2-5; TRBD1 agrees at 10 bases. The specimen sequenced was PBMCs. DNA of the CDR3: TGTTCCAGCAGCGGGGGACAGGGGCTTCAAGAGACCCAGTACTTC. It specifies CSSSGGQGLQETQYF.